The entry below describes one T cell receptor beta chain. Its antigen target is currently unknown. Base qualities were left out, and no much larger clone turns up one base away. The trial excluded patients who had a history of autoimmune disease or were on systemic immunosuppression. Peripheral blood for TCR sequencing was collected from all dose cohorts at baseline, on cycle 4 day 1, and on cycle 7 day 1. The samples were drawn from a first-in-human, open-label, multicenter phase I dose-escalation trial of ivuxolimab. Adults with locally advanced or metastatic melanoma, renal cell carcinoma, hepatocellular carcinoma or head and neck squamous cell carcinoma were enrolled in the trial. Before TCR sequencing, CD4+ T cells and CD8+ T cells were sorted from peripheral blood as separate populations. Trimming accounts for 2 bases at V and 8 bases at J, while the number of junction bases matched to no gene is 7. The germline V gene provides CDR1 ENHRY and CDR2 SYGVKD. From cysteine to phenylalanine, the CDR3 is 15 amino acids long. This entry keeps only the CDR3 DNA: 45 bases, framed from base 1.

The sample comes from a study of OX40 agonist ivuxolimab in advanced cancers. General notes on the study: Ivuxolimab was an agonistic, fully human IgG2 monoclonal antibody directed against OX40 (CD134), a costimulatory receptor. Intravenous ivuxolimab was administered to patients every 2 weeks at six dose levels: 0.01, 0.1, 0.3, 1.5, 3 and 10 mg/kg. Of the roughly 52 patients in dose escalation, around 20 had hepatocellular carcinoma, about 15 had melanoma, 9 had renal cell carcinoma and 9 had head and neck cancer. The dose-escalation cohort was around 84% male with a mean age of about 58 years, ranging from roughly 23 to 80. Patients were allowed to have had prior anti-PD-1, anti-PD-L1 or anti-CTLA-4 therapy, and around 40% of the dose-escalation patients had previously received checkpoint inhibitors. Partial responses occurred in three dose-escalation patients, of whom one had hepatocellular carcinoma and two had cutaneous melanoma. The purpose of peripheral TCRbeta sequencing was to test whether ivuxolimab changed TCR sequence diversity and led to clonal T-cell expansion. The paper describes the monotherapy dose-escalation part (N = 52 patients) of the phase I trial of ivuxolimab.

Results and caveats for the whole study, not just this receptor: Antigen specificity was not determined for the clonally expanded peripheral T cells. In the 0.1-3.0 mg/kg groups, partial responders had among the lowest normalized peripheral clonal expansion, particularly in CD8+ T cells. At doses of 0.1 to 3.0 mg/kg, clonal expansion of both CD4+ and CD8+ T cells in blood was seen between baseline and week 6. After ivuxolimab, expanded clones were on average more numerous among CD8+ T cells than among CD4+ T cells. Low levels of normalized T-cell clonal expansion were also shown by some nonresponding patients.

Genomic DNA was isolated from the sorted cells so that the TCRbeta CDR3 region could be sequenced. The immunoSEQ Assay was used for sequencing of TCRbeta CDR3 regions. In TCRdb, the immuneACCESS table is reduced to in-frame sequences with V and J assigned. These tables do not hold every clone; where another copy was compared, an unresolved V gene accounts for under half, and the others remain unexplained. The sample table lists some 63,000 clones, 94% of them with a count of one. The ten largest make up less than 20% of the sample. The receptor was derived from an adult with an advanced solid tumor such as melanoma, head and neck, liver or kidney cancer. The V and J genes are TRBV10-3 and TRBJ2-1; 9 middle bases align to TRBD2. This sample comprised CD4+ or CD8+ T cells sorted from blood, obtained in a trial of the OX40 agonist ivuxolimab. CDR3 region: CAISEGQREVDEQFF. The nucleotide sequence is TGTGCCATCAGTGAGGGCCAGCGGGAGGTGGATGAGCAGTTCTTC.